The T cell receptor beta chain described here comes from a study of blood T cell repertoires in COVID-19. Looking at the study overall: Donors in the United States, Italy and Spain gave samples during acute or convalescent COVID-19.

Germline V gene data show CDR1 as SGHVS and CDR2 as FQNEAQ. Trimming took off 4 bases at V and 6 bases at J, with 16 bases between the two ends. This CDR3 is built from 14 residues. Participants came from about 24 US areas, aged roughly 18 to 95 years. Donors of Cohort 3 who recovered were those that had two negative PCRs, clearance, or symptom resolution. In the study's own analysis: Cell counts per sample came from amplifying reference gene primers. Clones were read by immunoSEQ multiplex PCR, and TCRdb kept only the in-frame ones, dropping some. V and J calls and clone size are copied from that table; D and trimming were computed from the DNA. This table has over 150,000 clones, around four fifths appearing once.

The sequence came from a man in his forties or fifties who had recovered from COVID-19. This chain connects TRBV7-8 to TRBJ2-7; tentatively, D is TRBD1 (6 bases). Sequenced: PBMCs or T cells enriched from blood (not recorded which). The CDR3 DNA sequence: TGTGCCAGCAGCTCACAGGGAACACTCGGCGAGCAGTACTTC. This sequence encodes CASSSQGTLGEQYF.